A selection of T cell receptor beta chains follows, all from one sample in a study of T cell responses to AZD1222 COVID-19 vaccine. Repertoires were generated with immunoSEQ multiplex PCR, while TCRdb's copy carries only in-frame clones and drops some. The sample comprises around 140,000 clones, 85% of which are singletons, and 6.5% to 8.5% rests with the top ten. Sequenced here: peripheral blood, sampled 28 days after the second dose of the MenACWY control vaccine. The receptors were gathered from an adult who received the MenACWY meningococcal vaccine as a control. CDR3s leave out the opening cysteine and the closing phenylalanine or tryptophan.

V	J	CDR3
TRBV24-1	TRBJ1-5	ATSDWAGQPQH
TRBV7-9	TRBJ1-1	ASSLTGNNTEAF
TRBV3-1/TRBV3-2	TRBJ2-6	ASSPSGGSGANVLT
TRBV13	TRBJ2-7	ASSSRGSLYEQY
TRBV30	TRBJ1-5	AWSVPIRGQGVNQPQH
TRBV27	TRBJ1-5	ASSRGQGYNQPQH
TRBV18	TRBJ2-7	ASSPQGSYEQY
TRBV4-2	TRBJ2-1	ASNDGGSYNEQF
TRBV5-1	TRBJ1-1	ASSFRTGNTEAF
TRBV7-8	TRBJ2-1	ASSLAGEDNEQF
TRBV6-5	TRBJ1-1	ASSYDDQANTEAF
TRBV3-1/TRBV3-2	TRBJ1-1	ASSPGFNTEAF
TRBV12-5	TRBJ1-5	ASGLVPRSPQH
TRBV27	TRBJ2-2	ASSFSGGGGELF
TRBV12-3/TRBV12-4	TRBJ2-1	ASTPFVRNEQF
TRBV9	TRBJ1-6	ASSVAGAGGGSPLH
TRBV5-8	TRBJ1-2	ASSLQGANYGYT
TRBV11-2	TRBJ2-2	ASSLDFKGSETGELF
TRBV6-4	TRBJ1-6	ASRDSDYNSPLH
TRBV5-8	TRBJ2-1	ASSSGTSGRNEQF
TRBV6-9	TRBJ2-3	ASSSSGRVPYTQY
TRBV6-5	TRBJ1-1	ASSWTDNPMTEAF
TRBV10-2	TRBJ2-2	ASGVRAGDGDTGELF
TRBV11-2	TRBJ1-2	ASSFGFGVGYT
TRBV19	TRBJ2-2	ASRPRGRGTGELF
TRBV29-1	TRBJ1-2	SLPRWVEGGYT
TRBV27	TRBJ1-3	ASSLSGTLSGNTIY
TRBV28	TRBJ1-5	ASSFHRGPGNQPQH
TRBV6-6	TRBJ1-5	ASSPASGQPQH
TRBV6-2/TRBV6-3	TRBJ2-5	ASSTPSGRLETQY
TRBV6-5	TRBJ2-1	ASKEAGSYNEQF
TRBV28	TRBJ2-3	ASSSYGGPAGTDTQY
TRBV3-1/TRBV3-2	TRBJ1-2	ASSQSGGENGYT
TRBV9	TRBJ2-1	ASSVDPRGKNNEQF
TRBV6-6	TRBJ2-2	ASSPGQGLNTGELF
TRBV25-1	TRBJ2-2	ASSELDRDTGELF
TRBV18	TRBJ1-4	ASSPPESINEKLF
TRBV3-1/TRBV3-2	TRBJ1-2	ASSQTLQGSPYGYT
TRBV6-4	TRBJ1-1	ASSDSSLNTEAF
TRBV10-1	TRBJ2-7	ASTGQGVYEQY
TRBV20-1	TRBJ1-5	SAGDTNQPQH
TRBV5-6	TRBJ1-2	ASSSIGGRTYGYT
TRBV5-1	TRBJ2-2	ASSYDRVSNTGELF
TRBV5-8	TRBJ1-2	ASSLGRDYGYT
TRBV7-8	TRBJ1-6	ASKDGTAAPLH
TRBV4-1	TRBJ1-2	ASSQDVGAYGYT
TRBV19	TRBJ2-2	ASSIGARASTGELF
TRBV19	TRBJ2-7	ASRIKESTYEQY
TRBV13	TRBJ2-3	ASSSRRASTDTQY